This T cell receptor (beta chain) came from a study of shared clonotypes between healthy human individuals. Study-wide findings and caveats: Naive subsets generally had larger estimated richness than memory subsets. Depth was large, yet rarefaction showed that sorted-subset sequencing was incomplete.

In the study's own analysis: In the immunoSEQ data, sequences were junction-only and lacked quality scores, so filtering differed. Using immunoSEQ multiplex PCR, the repertoire was profiled, and TCRdb retains in-frame clones only, with some absent. V and J calls and clone size follow that table, whereas D and trimming were derived from the DNA. The sample has around 2.1 million clones, just over 90% seen once. On this clone itself: Its antigen is not identified. This specimen includes other DNA sequences encoding the same CDR3.

Positive CCR7 selection of CD45RO-negative cells yielded the naive CD8 cells, and terminally differentiated effector memory CD45RA+ cells were excluded. The TCR originated in a young man in good health. Some clones in this sample may be carry-over from other donors' samples. The sample consisted of naive CD8+ T cells from PBMCs.

The CDR3 DNA sequence: TGCAGCGTTGAGGGACTAGCGGGAGTCTATGAGCAGTTCTTC. Encoded protein: CSVEGLAGVYEQFF. J is TRBJ2-1 and V is TRBV29-1; 14 bases fit TRBD2. Trimming removed 3 bases from V and 8 bases from J; junction bases left unmatched: 3. Germline V gene lookup returns CDR1 SQVTM and CDR2 ANQGSEA. The CDR3 is 14 amino acids.